Shown below are 6 T cell receptor beta chains from a single sample sequenced in a study of shared clonotypes between healthy human individuals. Using immunoSEQ multiplex PCR, the repertoire was profiled, and TCRdb retains in-frame clones only, with some absent. The repertoire holds about 1.4 million clones, with around 97% as singletons. Specimen: naive CD4+ T cells sorted from blood. Specified subset: CD45RA+ positively selected. The source of these receptors is a man aged 30 to 39 in good health.

The chain carries TRBV2 and TRBJ2-1; 12 bases agree with TRBD2. Germline V gene data show CDR1 as SNHLY and CDR2 as FYNNEI. The V segment lost 3 bases and the J segment 9 bases; nucleotides outside the gene matches: 6. CDR3 length equals 15 residues. CDR3 loop: CASSDGLAGKGEQFF. The CDR3 nucleotides read TGTGCCAGCAGTGATGGACTAGCGGGAAAAGGTGAGCAGTTCTTC.

The chain recombines TRBV7-9 with TRBJ2-7; 9 nucleotides match TRBD1. This CDR3 spans 15 amino acids. Germline-derived CDR1 and CDR2 are SEHNR and FQNEAQ (reference sequence). V trimming: 4 bases; J trimming: 2 bases; junction bases outside the gene matches: 6. CDR3 protein: CASSSLRTGAYEQYF. The DNA for the CDR3 is TGTGCCAGCAGCTCCCTAAGGACAGGGGCCTACGAGCAGTACTTC.

This chain links TRBV5-1 with TRBJ1-1; a possible D gene is TRBD1 (6 bases). The CDR3 runs to 15 residues. CDR1 and CDR2 (germline): SGHRS, YFSETQ. V was cut by 3 bases and J by 0 bases, with 12 bases left in between. The CDR3 here is CASSSTYRVNTEAFF. The DNA for the CDR3 is TGCGCCAGCAGCTCAACCTACAGGGTGAACACTGAAGCTTTCTTT.

This chain connects TRBV5-1 to TRBJ1-5; perhaps TRBD1 as D (6 bases). The germline V and J ends were trimmed by 0 bases and 5 bases, with 15 bases remaining between them. CDR3 length equals 16 residues. Germline CDR1 reads SGHRS; CDR2 reads YFSETQ. The CDR3 nucleotides are TGCGCCAGCAGCTTGGGCCCCGGGGGCAGGGATCAGCCCCAGCATTTT. Its protein is CASSLGPGGRDQPQHF.

The chain recombines TRBV30 with TRBJ2-7; 8 positions agree with TRBD1. Trimming at V came to 6 bases and at J to 1 base, leaving 5 bases not matched to a gene. CDR1 is GTSNPN, CDR2 SVGIG, per germline (reference sequence). The CDR3 runs to 13 residues. The CDR3 nucleotides read TGTGCCTGCAATACAGGGGGTTCCTACGAGCAGTACTTC. Protein sequence: CACNTGGSYEQYF.

V usage is TRBV11-3 and J usage is TRBJ2-3; 11 positions agree with TRBD2. The V gene end was trimmed by 6 bases and the J gene end by 3 bases; junction bases not matched to a gene: 5. Germline CDR1 and CDR2: SGHNT and YENEEA. CDR3 length: 15 residues. Here the CDR3 DNA reads TGTGCCAGCAGTTGGGGACTAGCGGAAACAGATACGCAGTATTTT. It translates to CASSWGLAETDTQYF.